The 4 T cell receptor beta chains below were found in one sample sequenced in a study of cytomegalovirus exposure and HLA in healthy donors. PCR was performed using 60 Vbeta and 13 Jbeta primers. Produced via immunoSEQ multiplex PCR; TCRdb's table is partial and in-frame only. The sample includes under 300,000 clones, 80% to 95% seen only once; the top ten take around 1.7%. Sample: PBMCs. The receptors come from a girl aged 2-10 years in good health and CMV-seronegative.

J is TRBJ2-1 and V is TRBV7-6, with TRBD1 identical over 10 bases. This CDR3 has 17 amino acids. Per the germline V gene, CDR1 is SGHVS and CDR2 is FNYEAQ. J lost 1 base, V lost 1 base, and 4 bases had no gene match. The CDR3 DNA reads TGTGCCAGCAGCTTAGTACCGGGACAGGGGTCCTACAATGAGCAGTTCTTC. Its protein product is CASSLVPGQGSYNEQFF.

CDR3 amino acids: CASSWSRDYQNNEQFF. Written as DNA, the CDR3 is TGTGCCAGCAGTTGGTCCCGGGACTACCAAAACAATGAGCAGTTCTTC. The chain uses TRBV6-5 and TRBJ2-1, with 7 bases that match TRBD2. This CDR3 has 16 residues. Germline V CDR1 and CDR2: MNHEY, SVGAGI. J was trimmed by 5 bases and V by 4 bases; bases with no gene match: 11.

This clone was seen a few times. The J gene is TRBJ2-5, the V gene TRBV5-6, with D unresolved. The germline V gene has CDR1 SGHDT and CDR2 YYEEEE. This CDR3 is built from 11 residues. Between the trimmed V and J ends, which lost 2 bases and 5 bases, there was a span of 4 bases. The CDR3 here is CASSFMETQYF. Written as DNA, the CDR3 is TGTGCCAGCAGCTTCATGGAGACCCAGTACTTC.

The chain recombines TRBV5-1 with TRBJ2-2; D uncertain. CDR1 is SGHRS and CDR2 is YFSETQ in the germline V gene. This CDR3 has 16 residues. V lost 2 bases to trimming and J lost 0 bases, with 11 bases between them. The CDR3 region is CASSLPGAPNTGELFF. As DNA, the CDR3 is TGCGCCAGCAGCTTACCCGGAGCCCCGAACACCGGGGAGCTGTTTTTT.